These 7 T cell receptor beta chains came from one sample sequenced in a study of early T cells in non-severe SARS-CoV-2 infection. Each CDR3 protein is one row after TCRdb ran MiXCR on the 5' RACE reads. The profile covers 45,000 to 60,000 distinct CDR3 sequences, with 6.5% to 8.5% appearing a single time and 3% to 3.5% taken by the ten largest. The sequencing input was whole blood. The receptors derive from an adult who was a healthcare worker with PCR-confirmed SARS-CoV-2 infection or an uninfected control (not recorded which).

The chain combines TRBV28 with TRBJ2-2, with TRBD1 matching over 10 bases. The CDR3 loop spans 15 amino acids. Trimming removed 6 bases from V and 5 bases from J; junction bases left unmatched: 6. Germline V gene lookup returns CDR1 MDHEN and CDR2 SYDVKM. The CDR3 region has the DNA TGTGCCAGCAGCGGACAGGGGGTTCGAACCGGGGAGCTGTTTTTT. It encodes CASSGQGVRTGELFF.

This clonotype was seen ten or more times. The genes are TRBV28 and TRBJ2-7, with D possibly matching TRBD1 (5 bases). The CDR3 extends over 13 amino acids. Deletions cut 3 bases from V and 9 bases from J, with 15 bases between. Germline values: CDR1 MDHEN, CDR2 SYDVKM. CDR3: CASSFVQDGGQYF. The CDR3 nucleotides are TGTGCCAGCAGTTTCGTACAGGATGGCGGGCAGTACTTC.

The chain combines TRBV10-2 with TRBJ2-7; D is undetermined. The ends were cut back, 4 bases at V and 6 bases at J, with 16 bases in the middle. CDR3 length equals 14 residues. Germline V lookup: CDR1 WSHSY, CDR2 SAAADI. The chain's CDR3 is CASSGDSQALEQYF. CDR3 nucleotide sequence: TGCGCCAGCAGTGGCGACTCCCAGGCGCTCGAGCAGTACTTC.

The chain combines TRBV20-1 with TRBJ1-4; unclear D gene. This CDR3 has 13 residues. Germline V gives CDR1 DFQATT, CDR2 SNEGSKA (reference sequence). V lost 4 bases and J 5 bases, leaving 11 bases between the germline ends. The CDR3 DNA is TGCAGTGCTATTCCCGGCGGAAATGAAAAACTGTTTTTT. This sequence encodes CSAIPGGNEKLFF.

The genes are TRBV4-2 and TRBJ1-2, with D possibly being TRBD1 (6 bases). This CDR3 is 15 amino acids long. With 4 bases removed from V and 3 bases from J, the gap between germline ends came to 15 bases. Germline CDR1 LGHNA, CDR2 YNFKEQ. The chain's CDR3 is CASSPQGRPDYGYTF. The CDR3 nucleotides read TGTGCCAGCAGCCCGCAGGGGCGACCGGACTATGGCTACACCTTC.

This clonotype has only a few counts. J is TRBJ1-1 and V is TRBV7-3; 7 bases are a match to TRBD1. The germline V gene encodes CDR1 SGHTA and CDR2 FQGTGA. This CDR3 has 13 residues. V trimming: 8 bases; J trimming: 2 bases; junction bases outside the gene matches: 5. CDR3 sequence reads: CASGQDLNTEAFF. The CDR3 nucleotides read TGTGCCAGCGGACAGGACCTTAACACTGAAGCTTTCTTT.

In this sample, this clonotype turned up a few times. The V and J genes are TRBV9 and TRBJ2-5; the D is unclear. CDR1 is SGDLS, CDR2 YYNGEE, per germline. With 0 bases removed from V and 1 base from J, the gap between germline ends came to 10 bases. This CDR3 spans 15 amino acids. The CDR3 spells CASSVAPRTQETQYF. CDR3 in DNA: TGTGCCAGCAGCGTAGCCCCCAGGACCCAAGAGACCCAGTACTTC.